This TCR beta chain was captured by sequencing in a study of T cells in Graves' hyperthyroidism and ophthalmopathy. TCR beta CDR3 regions were amplified from RNA. RT-PCR in the first round (using the HTBI primer set) targeted the TCR CDR3. TCRdb re-called the multiplex PCR reads with MiXCR, one entry per CDR3 protein. The table lists hundreds of thousands of distinct CDR3 sequences, 35% of them singletons. Trimming removed 3 bases at V and 7 bases at J, with 15 bases between. The germline V gene has CDR1 SEHNR and CDR2 FQNEAQ (reference sequence). The CDR3 spans 14 residues. This clonotype has at least ten counts.

This clonotype originated in a woman between 40 and 50 years old with Graves' hyperthyroidism. What was sequenced was blood. This chain links TRBV7-9 with TRBJ2-5, with D possibly matching TRBD2 (5 bases). The CDR3: CASSLSSAGGTQYF. The DNA of the CDR3 is TGTGCCAGCAGCTTGTCGTCCGCAGGAGGGACCCAGTACTTC.